This T cell receptor (beta chain) came from a study of T-cell memory formation after mild COVID-19. Study-level information: Clusters were largely donor specific. Study results and caveats: Among clones contracting day 15 to 85, CD4/CD8 was balanced, whereas later expanders leaned CD4+. Mostly located in CM and EM were contracting CD4+ clones, with contracting CD8+ clones located in EMRA. Confirmation of SARS-CoV-2 specificity was lacking for second-wave clones peaking day 37.

The germline V gene encodes CDR1 MNHEY and CDR2 SVGAGI. This CDR3 region has 15 residues. Trimming left V 5 bases short and J 0 bases short, with 11 bases between. From the 5' RACE reads, TCRdb called clonotypes with MiXCR, one entry per CDR3 protein. Here the sample spans 300,000 to 400,000 distinct CDR3 sequences, roughly 15% being singletons. This clonotype occurred a few times. Its antigen is not known. This receptor was taken from a man aged 18 to 30 who had mild COVID-19 (a few samples of this study predate the infection). Cell type and time point are not known. Sample: PBMCs or a T cell subset sorted from them (not recorded which). This chain links TRBV6-5 with TRBJ2-1; D is perhaps TRBD1 (6 bases). CDR3 bases: TGTGCCAGCAGTGCAGGGGTAAGCTCCTACAATGAGCAGTTCTTC. Amino acids: CASSAGVSSYNEQFF.